One and the same sample provided the 23 T cell receptor beta chains below, sequenced in a study of T cells in Graves' hyperthyroidism and ophthalmopathy. Amplified regions were TCR beta CDR3 sequences from RNA transcripts. Researchers ran a first-round RT-PCR on the TCR CDR3 using the HTBI primer set. TCRdb called the multiplex PCR reads again in MiXCR, with one record for every CDR3 protein. This table holds about 840,000 distinct CDR3 sequences, around 38% found once. The sequencing sample was made of blood. These receptors came from a man aged 18 to 29 with Graves' hyperthyroidism.

In the case of this clonotype: This CDR3 is missing its conserved last phenylalanine or tryptophan, likely due to a read error. The DNA is left out, because the CDR3 cannot be placed on it with certainty; the CDR3 is given as TCRdb lists it. The chain combines TRBV11-1 with TRBJ1-6. In germline, CDR1 is SGHAT, CDR2 FQDESV (reference sequence). Counting both end residues, the CDR3 totals 9 amino acids. The CDR3 sequence is CASSLAPSS.

This clonotype has at least ten counts. The rearrangement uses TRBV15 and TRBJ2-5, with no clear D. CDR3 length: 12 residues. CDR1 is LNHNV, CDR2 YYDKDF, per germline (reference sequence). V was trimmed by 5 bases and J by 2 bases, leaving 6 bases between them. CDR3 bases: TGTGCCACCAGCGTGGGACAAGAGACCCAGTACTTC. Translated: CATSVGQETQYF.

This clonotype was counted only a few times. The chain carries TRBV11-2 and TRBJ2-7; the D is unclear. This CDR3 region has 12 residues. Deletions cut 10 bases from V and 6 bases from J, with 16 bases between. Germline assignment: CDR1 SGHAT and CDR2 FQNNGV. CDR3 in DNA: TGTGCCACTCGAGCCGGCCTCGGCGAGCAGTACTTC. Translated: CATRAGLGEQYF.

V and J are TRBV14 and TRBJ1-1, with 8 bases aligning to TRBD1. This CDR3 spans 14 amino acids. V lost 2 bases to trimming and J lost 4 bases; unmatched junction nucleotides: 3. CDR1 and CDR2 from the germline V gene are SGHDN and FVKESK. DNA for the CDR3: TGTGCCAGCAGCCAAAACAGGGGGATCACTGAAGCTTTCTTT. Translation gives CASSQNRGITEAFF. The complete variable domain, with remaining parts taken from reference TRBV14 and TRBJ1-1, reads EAGVTQFPSHSVIEKGQTVTLRCDPISGHDNLYWYRRVMGKEIKFLLHFVKESKQDESGMPNNRFLAERTGGTYSTLKVQPAELEDSGVYFCASSQNRGITEAFFGQGTRLTVV.

The chain uses TRBV7-2 and TRBJ1-5; D gene uncertain. The V and J ends lost 5 bases and 7 bases respectively, with 9 bases between them. The CDR3 runs 12 residues. The V gene's germline CDR1 is SGHTA and CDR2 FQGNSA. CDR3 nucleotide sequence: TGTGCCAGCAGCCCCAACGGGCAGCCCCAGCATTTT. Amino acids: CASSPNGQPQHF.

The J gene is TRBJ2-7, the V gene TRBV25-1, with no clear D. The germline CDR1 and CDR2 sequences are MGHDK and SYGVNS. The CDR3 length is 12 residues. V gave up 6 bases and J gave up 1 base, with 7 bases separating them. CDR3 in amino acids: CASRENSYEQYF. The CDR3 region has the DNA TGTGCCAGCAGGGAAAATTCCTACGAGCAGTACTTC.

V gene TRBV7-6 combines with J gene TRBJ2-7; D unresolved. There are 13 residues in the CDR3. The V end lost 7 bases, the J end lost 2 bases, and 12 bases lay between the germline ends. Germline V lookup: CDR1 SGHVS, CDR2 FNYEAQ. As DNA, the CDR3 is TGTGCCAGCAACTTCGGCGGCACCTACGAGCAGTACTTC. Translating it yields CASNFGGTYEQYF.

In this sample, this clonotype turned up a few times. It may be a read error: a sequence one base away is much more abundant. This chain joins TRBV25-1 and TRBJ1-1, with D tentatively TRBD1 (5 bases). CDR3 size: 14 residues. The V and J ends lost 3 bases and 7 bases respectively, with 15 bases between them. Per the germline V gene, CDR1 is MGHDK and CDR2 is SYGVNS. The CDR3 spells CASSDIGHEVEAFF. In nucleotides, the CDR3 is TGTGCCAGCAGTGACATTGGACATGAGGTTGAAGCTTTCTTT.

In its sample, this clonotype was seen a few times. The chain employs TRBV7-9 and TRBJ2-7, with a tentative D call TRBD1 (6 bases). The germline CDR1 and CDR2 sequences are SEHNR and FQNEAQ (reference sequence). This CDR3 has 13 amino acids. The V and J ends lost 6 bases and 5 bases respectively, with 14 bases between them. CDR3 amino acids: CASSSDRPNEQYF. CDR3 coding DNA: TGTGCCAGCAGTTCGGACAGACCCAACGAGCAGTACTTC.

The gene calls are TRBV19 and TRBJ1-2; D uncertain. The germline gives CDR1 LNHDA, CDR2 SQIVND (reference sequence). This CDR3 comprises 14 residues. V was shortened by 7 bases and J by 7 bases, with 19 bases between the two germline ends. As DNA, the CDR3 is TGTGCCAGTACCACAATGATATCGGGTGGTGGCTACACCTTC. It yields the protein CASTTMISGGGYTF.

The table lists this clonotype with many counts. V usage is TRBV19 and J usage is TRBJ1-1; D gene uncertain. The germline V gene has CDR1 LNHDA and CDR2 SQIVND (reference sequence). Trimming took 3 bases from V and 6 from J, leaving 8 bases between them. CDR3 length: 12 amino acids. The CDR3 bases are TGTGCCAGTAGTATGGGCAGTTCTGAAGCTTTCTTT. The encoded protein is CASSMGSSEAFF.

This clonotype was counted many times. The chain links TRBV29-1 to TRBJ2-5; TRBD2 might be the D (5 bases). The CDR3 length is 14 residues. V lost 1 base to trimming and J lost 0 bases, with 9 bases between them. Germline V gene lookup returns CDR1 SQVTM and CDR2 ANQGSEA. Here the CDR3 DNA reads TGCAGCGTTGAAGTAAGAGGGAACCAAGAGACCCAGTACTTC. This codes for CSVEVRGNQETQYF.

This clonotype occurred many times. The chain is built from TRBV10-2 and TRBJ1-1; 8 bases line up with TRBD1. The germline V gene encodes CDR1 WSHSY and CDR2 SAAADI. V lost 2 bases and J lost 4; bases outside the gene matches: 3. The CDR3 consists of 14 residues. CDR3 DNA sequence: TGCGCCAGCAGTGAGGGACAGGGTTTCACTGAAGCTTTCTTT. Residues: CASSEGQGFTEAFF.

This clonotype has at least ten counts. V is TRBV9 and J is TRBJ1-1; D unclear. Germline V gives CDR1 SGDLS, CDR2 YYNGEE. The CDR3 length is 14 residues. V dropped 0 bases and J dropped 4 bases, with 10 bases sitting between them. The CDR3 reads CASSVEIQTTEAFF. The CDR3 DNA sequence: TGTGCCAGCAGCGTAGAGATCCAGACCACTGAAGCTTTCTTT.

Worth noting for this clonotype: A read error may be the cause here, since a much bigger clone is one base away. The CDR3 loop is CAISVGRDHEQYF. CDR3 in DNA: TGTGCCATCAGTGTAGGACGGGACCACGAGCAGTACTTC. V and J are TRBV10-3 and TRBJ2-7, with D perhaps given as TRBD1 or TRBD2 (5 bases each). V lost 4 bases, J lost 5 bases, and 12 bases lay in between. Germline values: CDR1 ENHRY, CDR2 SYGVKD. The CDR3 contains 13 residues.

Details on this clonotype: A read error may explain this, as a much larger clone is one base away. The V and J genes are TRBV20-1 and TRBJ1-1; no firm D call. Germline CDR1 reads DFQATT; CDR2 reads SNEGSKA (reference sequence). The ends were cut back, 6 bases at V and 6 bases at J, with 17 bases in the middle. This CDR3 spans 13 amino acids. The CDR3 region is CSADTDSHAEAFF. CDR3 sequence (DNA): TGCAGTGCGGATACTGATTCCCACGCTGAAGCTTTCTTT.

This clonotype was observed at least ten times. This chain connects TRBV6-5 to TRBJ1-5; D possibly corresponds to TRBD1 (5 bases). V lost 0 bases and J lost 5, with 8 bases in between. The germline V gene has CDR1 MNHEY and CDR2 SVGAGI. The CDR3 runs 14 residues. The CDR3 region is CASSYSTDHQPQHF. DNA of the CDR3: TGTGCCAGCAGTTACTCGACAGATCATCAGCCCCAGCATTTT.

The chain carries TRBV5-6 and TRBJ1-5, with D uncertain. The V end lost 0 bases, the J end lost 8 bases, and 15 bases lay between the germline ends. The germline gives CDR1 SGHDT, CDR2 YYEEEE. The length of the CDR3 is 15 residues. Written as DNA, the CDR3 is TGTGCCAGCAGCTTGGACCCCCAGGAGCCCAAGCCCCAGCATTTT. Its translation is CASSLDPQEPKPQHF. Filled out from reference TRBV5-6 and TRBJ1-5, the complete variable domain reads DAGVTQSPTHLIKTRGQQVTLRCSPKSGHDTVSWYQQALGQGPQFIFQYYEEEERQRGNFPDRFSGHQFPNYSSELNVNALLLGDSALYLCASSLDPQEPKPQHFGDGTRLSIL.

The chain couples TRBV7-9 to TRBJ2-2; D possibly matches TRBD1 or TRBD2 (6 bases each). The germline gives CDR1 SEHNR, CDR2 FQNEAQ (reference sequence). CDR3 length: 16 amino acids. Trimming removed 5 bases at V and 7 bases at J, with 20 bases between. CDR3 DNA sequence: TGTGCCAGCAGCCCTAGAGATGGGGGGCCGAACGGGGAGCTGTTTTTT. Residues: CASSPRDGGPNGELFF. Drawing the rest from reference TRBV7-9 and TRBJ2-2, the complete variable domain is DTGVSQNPRHKITKRGQNVTFRCDPISEHNRLYWYRQTLGQGPEFLTYFQNEAQLEKSRLLSDRFSAERPKGSFSTLEIQRTEQGDSAMYLCASSPRDGGPNGELFFGEGSRLTVL.

The chain couples TRBV7-9 to TRBJ2-2, with 10 positions matching TRBD1. CDR3 size: 21 residues. Germline values: CDR1 SEHNR, CDR2 FQNEAQ (reference sequence). V lost 0 bases to trimming and J lost 5 bases; unmatched junction nucleotides: 18. The CDR3 protein is CASSLALDRGSGLGRTGELFF. CDR3 DNA sequence: TGTGCCAGCAGCTTAGCCTTGGACAGGGGGTCGGGACTGGGTCGGACCGGGGAGCTGTTTTTT.

The CDR3 reads CASSITDSISPGALYGYTF. DNA of the CDR3: TGTGCCAGTAGTATAACAGATAGTATAAGTCCGGGAGCCCTCTATGGCTACACCTTC. V and J are TRBV19 and TRBJ1-2; D unclear. Trimming cost V 2 bases and J 4 bases, with 26 bases left between them. CDR1 and CDR2 from the germline V gene are LNHDA and SQIVND (reference sequence). This CDR3 has 19 residues. Complete variable domain (other parts from reference TRBV19 and TRBJ1-2): DGGITQSPKYLFRKEGQNVTLSCEQNLNHDAMYWYRQDPGQGLRLIYYSQIVNDFQKGDIAEGYSVSREKKESFPLTVTSAQKNPTAFYLCASSITDSISPGALYGYTFGSGTRLTVV.

The table lists this clonotype with many counts. The chain carries TRBV12-3 or TRBV12-4 and TRBJ1-1; D is unclear. V was trimmed by 6 bases and J by 7 bases, leaving 9 bases between them. The CDR3 totals 11 residues. The CDR3, as DNA: TGTGCCAGCAGCCAGTCGTTTGAAGCTTTCTTT. It codes for CASSQSFEAFF.

The CDR3 here is CASMQGTGTEAFF. The CDR3 region has the DNA TGTGCCAGCATGCAGGGGACGGGCACTGAAGCTTTCTTT. J is TRBJ1-1 and V is TRBV6-1; D is possibly TRBD1 (6 bases). The CDR3 has 13 amino acids. The V end lost 7 bases, the J end lost 4 bases, and 13 bases lay between the germline ends. Germline CDR1 and CDR2: MNHNS and SASEGT.